The rows below give T cell receptor beta chains drawn from one sample of a study of neurological immune-mediated disorders. TCRdb reprocessed the 5' RACE reads via MiXCR and lists one record per CDR3 protein. This repertoire shows fewer than 90,000 distinct CDR3 sequences, 10% found once; its top ten account for about 9.6%. The sample consisted of PBMCs. The receptors come from a man aged 30 to 39 in good health. The conserved cysteine and the conserved F or W are not part of the CDR3 here. Fields, in order: clone size, V gene, CDR3 protein. Only part of the rows carry a size: once, few, many, or a class if the clone is expanded.

>many|TRBV7-7
ASSPTGTSDTDTQY
>.|TRBV5-1
ARSLYGSLYSPLH
>many|TRBV12-3/TRBV12-4
ASRPTGQPHQPQH
>many|TRBV3-1
ASSQDSTGGPGYT
>many|TRBV18
ASSPGLGSNEQF
>many|TRBV5-1
ASSMGTGGYEQY
>many|TRBV7-9
ASSRSTGGASYEQY
>many|TRBV12-3/TRBV12-4
ASSRDRNQETQY
>.|TRBV2
ASSEPSRYLNYEQY
>many|TRBV12-3/TRBV12-4
ASSLSFEAF
>many|TRBV20-1
SAGTGVNQPQH
>many|TRBV28
ASRGGGAKNIQY
>many|TRBV21-1
ASTLCMGEQY
>many|TRBV6-6
ASSYGGSNQPQH
>many|TRBV3-1
ASSQSGTQY
>many|TRBV6-1
ASSVTQGLRNEQF
>many|TRBV7-9
ASSLGWASSEVTQY
>many|TRBV25-1
ASSELGEREGYEQY
>many|TRBV20-1
SAGPDGNQPQH
>.|TRBV20-1
SARRGRGVEQY
>.|TRBV12-3/TRBV12-4
ASTLTGHQTQY
>many|TRBV18
ASSQAWVGTDTQY
>many|TRBV20-1
SARGPSGGEQF
>.|TRBV15
ATSRGGLVGVYERY
>few|TRBV15
ATSSSGDTQY
>.|TRBV6-5
AIQGPGNTEAF
>many|TRBV9
ASSVVKGGGDTQY
>many|TRBV12-3/TRBV12-4
ASSSAGQGAEQY
>many|TRBV29-1
SVRDKTSYEQY
>many|TRBV5-1
ASSPSGVHDEQF
>.|TRBV29-1
SGFGSGNTEAF
>many|TRBV10-3
AISEGRLAGTTDGELF
>many|TRBV20-1
SARDGGSGYEQY
>.|TRBV5-6
ASSFYICSAREAGGYSNEQF
>many|TRBV5-5
ASSPPVSDTQY
>many|TRBV27
ASSSRQGGGSYEQY
>many|TRBV28
ASSLFGTSGRQYNEQF